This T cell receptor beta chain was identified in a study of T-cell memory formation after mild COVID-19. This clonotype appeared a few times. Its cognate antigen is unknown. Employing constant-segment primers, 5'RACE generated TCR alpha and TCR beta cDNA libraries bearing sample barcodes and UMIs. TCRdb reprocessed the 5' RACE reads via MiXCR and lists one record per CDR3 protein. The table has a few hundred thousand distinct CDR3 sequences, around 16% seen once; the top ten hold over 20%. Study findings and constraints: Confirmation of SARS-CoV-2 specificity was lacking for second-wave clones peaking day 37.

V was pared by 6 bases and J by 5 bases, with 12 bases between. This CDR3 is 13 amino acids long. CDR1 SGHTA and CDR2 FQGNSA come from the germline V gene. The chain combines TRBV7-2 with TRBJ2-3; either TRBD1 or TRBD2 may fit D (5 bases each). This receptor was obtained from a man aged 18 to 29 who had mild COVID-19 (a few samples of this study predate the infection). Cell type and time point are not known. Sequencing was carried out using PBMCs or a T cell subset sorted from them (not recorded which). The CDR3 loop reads CASSLPGRDTQYF. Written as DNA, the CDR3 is TGTGCCAGCAGTCTGCCGGGACGAGATACGCAGTATTTT.